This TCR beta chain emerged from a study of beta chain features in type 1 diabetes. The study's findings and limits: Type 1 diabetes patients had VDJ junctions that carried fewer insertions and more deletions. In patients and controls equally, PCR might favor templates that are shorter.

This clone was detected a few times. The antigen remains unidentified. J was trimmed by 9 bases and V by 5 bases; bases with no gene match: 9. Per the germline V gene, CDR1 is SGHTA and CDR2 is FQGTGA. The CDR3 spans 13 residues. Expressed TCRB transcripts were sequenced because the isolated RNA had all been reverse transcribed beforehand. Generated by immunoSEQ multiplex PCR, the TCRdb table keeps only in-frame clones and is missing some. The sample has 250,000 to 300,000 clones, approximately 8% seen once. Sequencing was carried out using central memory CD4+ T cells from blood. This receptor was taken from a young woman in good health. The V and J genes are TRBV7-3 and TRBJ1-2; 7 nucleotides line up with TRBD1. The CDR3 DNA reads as TGTGCCAGCAGCGTGACAGGGAGTCTAAGCTACACCTTC. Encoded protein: CASSVTGSLSYTF.